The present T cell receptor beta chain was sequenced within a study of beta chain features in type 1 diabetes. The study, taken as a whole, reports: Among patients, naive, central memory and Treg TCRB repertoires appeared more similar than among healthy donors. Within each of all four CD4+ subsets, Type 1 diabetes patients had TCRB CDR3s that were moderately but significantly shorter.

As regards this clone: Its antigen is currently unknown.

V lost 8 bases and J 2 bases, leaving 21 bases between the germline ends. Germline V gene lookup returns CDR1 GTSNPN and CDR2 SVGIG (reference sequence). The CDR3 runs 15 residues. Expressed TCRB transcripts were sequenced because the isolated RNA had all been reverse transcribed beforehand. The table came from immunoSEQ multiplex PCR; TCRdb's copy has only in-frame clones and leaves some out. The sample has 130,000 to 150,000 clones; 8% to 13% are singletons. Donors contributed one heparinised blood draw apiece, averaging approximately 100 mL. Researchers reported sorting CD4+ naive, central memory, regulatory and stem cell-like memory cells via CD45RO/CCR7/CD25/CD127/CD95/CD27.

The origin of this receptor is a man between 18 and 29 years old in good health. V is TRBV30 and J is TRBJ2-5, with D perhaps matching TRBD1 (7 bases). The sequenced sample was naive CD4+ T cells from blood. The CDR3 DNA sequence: TGTGCCCGCTCGCGACAGGGTGGGAGGCAAGAGACCCAGTACTTC. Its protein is CARSRQGGRQETQYF. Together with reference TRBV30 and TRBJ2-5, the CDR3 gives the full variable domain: SQTIHQWPATLVQPVGSPLSLECTVEGTSNPNLYWYRQAAGRGLQLLFYSVGIGQISSEVPQNLSASRPQDRQFILSSKKLLLSDSGFYLCARSRQGGRQETQYFGPGTRLLVL.